This T cell receptor (beta chain) is from a study of shared clonotypes between healthy human individuals. Study findings and constraints: A generally larger estimated richness was seen in naive subsets than in memory subsets.

Only in-frame clones appear in the TCRdb table, and some are missing; sequencing was by immunoSEQ multiplex PCR. Of under 750,000 clones in the sample, roughly 72% were seen once. Turning to this clone: The antigen is undetermined.

This CDR3 spans 16 amino acids. Trimming took 3 bases from V and 2 from J, leaving 16 bases between them. Germline CDR1 is SGDLS and CDR2 is YYNGEE. Memory CD4+ cells were the fraction left after CD45RA+ naive selection. This receptor was obtained from a woman in her 30s in good health. This chain uses TRBV9 with TRBJ2-3; tentatively, D is TRBD2 (5 bases). The material sequenced was memory CD4+ T cells sorted from blood. The subset here: CD45RA-negative fraction. DNA for the CDR3: TGTGCCAGCAGCGGGGGATTCCGGGATTCCACAGATACGCAGTATTTT. Its protein product is CASSGGFRDSTDTQYF. Full variable domain (outside the CDR3, taken from reference TRBV9 and TRBJ2-3): DSGVTQTPKHLITATGQRVTLRCSPRSGDLSVYWYQQSLDQGLQFLIQYYNGEERAKGNILERFSAQQFPDLHSELNLSSLELGDSALYFCASSGGFRDSTDTQYFGPGTRLTVL.